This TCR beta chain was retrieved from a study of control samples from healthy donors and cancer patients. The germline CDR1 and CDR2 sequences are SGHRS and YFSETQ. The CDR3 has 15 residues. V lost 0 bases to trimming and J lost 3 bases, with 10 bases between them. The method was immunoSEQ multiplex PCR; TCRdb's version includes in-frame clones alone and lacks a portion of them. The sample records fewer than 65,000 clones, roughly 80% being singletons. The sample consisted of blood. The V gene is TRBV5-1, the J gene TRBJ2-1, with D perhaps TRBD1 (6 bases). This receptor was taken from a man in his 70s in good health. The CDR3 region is CASSLAGQSYNEQFF. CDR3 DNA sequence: TGCGCCAGCAGCTTGGCGGGACAAAGCTACAATGAGCAGTTCTTC. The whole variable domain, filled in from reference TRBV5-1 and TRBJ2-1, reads KAGVTQTPRYLIKTRGQQVTLSCSPISGHRSVSWYQQTPGQGLQFLFEYFSETQRNKGNFPGRFSGRQFSNSRSEMNVSTLELGDSALYLCASSLAGQSYNEQFFGPGTRLTVL.